This TCR beta chain originates from a study of blood T cell repertoires in COVID-19. Study-level information: From the United States, Italy and Spain came samples of acute and convalescent COVID-19. From T cells, B-cell-depleted T cells, or PBMCs came the material, which was cDNA or gDNA.

Study processing details: Reference gene primer amplification gave nucleated cell count estimates. Sequencing was performed with immunoSEQ multiplex PCR; in TCRdb, only in-frame clones are kept and a portion is missing. V and J calls and clone size are given by that table; D and trimming were obtained from the DNA. The sample consists of under 200,000 clones, around 87% of them appearing once. V was trimmed by 4 bases and J by 3 bases, leaving 12 bases between them. CDR3 length: 14 amino acids. The V gene's germline CDR1 is SGHTA and CDR2 FQGNSA. The Seattle patients, enrolled during active infection, were followed longitudinally.

Specimen: peripheral blood. The J gene is TRBJ2-5, the V gene TRBV7-2; D is perhaps TRBD2 (6 bases). This clonotype was sampled from an elderly woman with COVID-19, enrolled during active disease. The CDR3 spells CASSYSGTKETQYF. CDR3 bases: TGTGCCAGCAGCTATAGCGGTACTAAAGAGACCCAGTACTTC.